The rows below give T cell receptor beta chains drawn from one sample of a study of cytotoxic CD8 clonotypes in ibrutinib-treated CLL. Only in-frame clones appear in the TCRdb table, and some are missing; sequencing was by immunoSEQ multiplex PCR. The sample records approximately 24,000 clones, around 73% being singletons. Here the sequenced sample was PBMCs, taken before ibrutinib treatment. The origin of the receptors is a human donor with chronic lymphocytic leukemia. CDR3s include the opening cysteine and the closing phenylalanine or tryptophan. Each record gives: D gene, J gene, V gene, clone size, CDR3 DNA, CDR3 protein. D genes are given only for firm matches. Clone size is stated in some rows and not others, as once, few, many or a class when expanded.

TRBD1 | TRBJ2-1 | TRBV7-9 | once | TGTGCCAGCAGGGGGACAGGGGGTAACAATGAGCAGTTCTTC | CASRGTGGNNEQFF
NA | TRBJ2-1 | TRBV19 | NA | TGTGCCAGTAGTATAAGGGGGACCAACAATGAGCAGTTCTTC | CASSIRGTNNEQFF
NA | TRBJ2-1 | TRBV5-1 | NA | TGCGCCAGCAGCTGGGACGGAATCAATGAGCAGTTCTTC | CASSWDGINEQFF
NA | TRBJ2-7 | TRBV6-5 | NA | TGTGCCAGCAGTTTGGGCGGGTCCCCTTCCTACGAGCAGTACTTC | CASSLGGSPSYEQYF
NA | TRBJ1-1 | TRBV7-8 | NA | TGTGCCAGCAGCCAGAGGGGCACTGAAGCTTTCTTT | CASSQRGTEAFF
NA | TRBJ1-5 | TRBV5-6 | few | TGTGCCAGCAGCTTGCAGGGGAATCAGCCCCAGCATTTT | CASSLQGNQPQHF
NA | TRBJ2-5 | TRBV6-4 | few | TGTGCCAGCAGTGAGGGGCCCCAAGAGACCCAGTACTTC | CASSEGPQETQYF
NA | TRBJ1-3 | TRBV5-1 | NA | TGCGCCAGCAGCTTGGAGACGACAGGTGCTGGAAACACCATATATTTT | CASSLETTGAGNTIYF
TRBD1 | TRBJ1-1 | TRBV30 | few | TGTGCCTCGATCCGTGGACAGGCGAAGAACACTGAAGCTTTCTTT | CASIRGQAKNTEAFF
NA | TRBJ1-1 | TRBV6-4 | once | TGTGCCAGCAGTCCTACTGAAGCTTTCTTT | CASSPTEAFF
TRBD1 | TRBJ2-3 | TRBV5-1 | NA | TGCGCCAGCAGCTTGAACAGGGGGGATACGCAGTATTTT | CASSLNRGDTQYF
NA | TRBJ2-7 | TRBV5-4 | NA | TGTGCCAGCAGCTTGGGCAATGGGGACGAGCAGTACTTC | CASSLGNGDEQYF
NA | TRBJ2-1 | TRBV5-1 | once | TGCGCCAGCAGCTCGGGCCCGGCGGGGGCCAACAATGAGCAGTTCTTC | CASSSGPAGANNEQFF
NA | TRBJ1-1 | TRBV30 | NA | TGTGCCTGGAGCCCCGGGACGGTGAACACTGAAGCTTTCTTT | CAWSPGTVNTEAFF
NA | TRBJ1-2 | TRBV11-2 | large | TGTGCCAGCAGCTTACTAGCAGGTCCGTACTCAGATGGCTACACCTTC | CASSLLAGPYSDGYTF
TRBD1 | TRBJ1-2 | TRBV6-1 | NA | TGTGCCAGCAGTGAAGCGGGGGGGACAGGGGGCGACGGTGGCTACACCTTC | CASSEAGGTGGDGGYTF
NA | TRBJ2-7 | TRBV7-8 | NA | TGTGCCAGCAGCTTAGGTGTGGGAGCCTACGAGCAGTACTTC | CASSLGVGAYEQYF
NA | TRBJ1-4 | TRBV29-1 | few | TGCAGCGTTGCACACAGGGCGAATGAAAAACTGTTTTTT | CSVAHRANEKLFF
NA | TRBJ2-7 | TRBV7-9 | NA | TGTGCCAGCAGCTTAGAGGACAGCTCCGAGCAGTACTTC | CASSLEDSSEQYF
NA | TRBJ2-3 | TRBV4-1 | few | TGCGCCAGCAGCCAAGAATTAGCGGACCTCATCACAGATACGCAGTATTTT | CASSQELADLITDTQYF
NA | TRBJ1-5 | TRBV5-6 | NA | TGTGCCAGCAACCGTCAGGGCAATCAGCCCCAGCATTTT | CASNRQGNQPQHF
NA | TRBJ2-3 | TRBV18 | few | TGTGCCAGCTCATCCACGTCCGACACGCAGTATTTT | CASSSTSDTQYF
NA | TRBJ2-7 | TRBV7-6 | NA | TGTGCCAGCAGCTTAGCGACCCCGGGGGCCTACGAGCAGTACTTC | CASSLATPGAYEQYF
NA | TRBJ1-4 | TRBV19 | NA | TGTGCCAGTAGTATAGGTGACAGGCAGCAAAAACTGTTTTTT | CASSIGDRQQKLFF
NA | TRBJ2-3 | TRBV5-8 | NA | TGTGCCAGCAGCTTGTTGTCGGGAGTAGGTACAGATACGCAGTATTTT | CASSLLSGVGTDTQYF